A selection of T cell receptor beta chains follows, all from one sample in a study of cytomegalovirus exposure and HLA in healthy donors. Generated by immunoSEQ multiplex PCR, the TCRdb table keeps only in-frame clones and is missing some. The data hold roughly 120,000 clones, with about four fifths observed a single time. Input material: PBMCs. The receptors were gathered from a male donor in good health and CMV-seropositive. The CDR3 runs from the conserved cysteine through the conserved F or W. The order of the fields is D gene, clone size, V gene, J gene, CDR3 DNA, CDR3 protein. A D gene is named only where the DNA matches it firmly. Not all rows give a size; the values are once, few, many and, for expanded clones, a class.

d_gene: -; abundance: -; v_gene: TRBV11-2; j_gene: TRBJ2-3; CDR3nt: TGTGCCAGCAGCTCTCGACTAGTTAGTGATACGCAGTATTTT; CDR3aa: CASSSRLVSDTQYF
d_gene: TRBD2; abundance: few; v_gene: TRBV29-1; j_gene: TRBJ2-3; CDR3nt: TGCAGCGTTGGTACTAGCGGACTTATAGATACGCAGTATTTT; CDR3aa: CSVGTSGLIDTQYF
d_gene: -; abundance: -; v_gene: TRBV30; j_gene: TRBJ1-6; CDR3nt: TGTGCCTGGAGTGGGGCTAGGGGCGCCCTCCACTTT; CDR3aa: CAWSGARGALHF
d_gene: TRBD2; abundance: -; v_gene: TRBV5-1; j_gene: TRBJ2-3; CDR3nt: TGCGCCAGCAGCTGGACTAGCTATCGAGATACGCAGTATTTT; CDR3aa: CASSWTSYRDTQYF
d_gene: -; abundance: -; v_gene: TRBV28; j_gene: TRBJ1-2; CDR3nt: TGTGCCAGCAGTTTATACGAGGGCGGCTACACCTTC; CDR3aa: CASSLYEGGYTF
d_gene: TRBD2; abundance: -; v_gene: TRBV7-6; j_gene: TRBJ2-1; CDR3nt: TGTGCCAGCAGCTTCCGACTAGCGGGAGGGCACCACAATGAGCAGTTCTTC; CDR3aa: CASSFRLAGGHHNEQFF
d_gene: -; abundance: few; v_gene: TRBV4-3; j_gene: TRBJ2-5; CDR3nt: TGCGCCAGCAGCCAAGATCGGGGGAGGGGGGTGAAACAAGAGACCCAGTACTTC; CDR3aa: CASSQDRGRGVKQETQYF
d_gene: TRBD1; abundance: -; v_gene: TRBV19; j_gene: TRBJ2-4; CDR3nt: TGTGCCAGTAGGGCCCGGGACAGGGAAAACATTCAGTACTTC; CDR3aa: CASRARDRENIQYF
d_gene: TRBD1; abundance: -; v_gene: TRBV25-1; j_gene: TRBJ2-2; CDR3nt: TGTGCCAGCCTAGGACAGGGTGATACCGGGGAGCTGTTTTTT; CDR3aa: CASLGQGDTGELFF
d_gene: -; abundance: -; v_gene: TRBV19; j_gene: TRBJ2-7; CDR3nt: TGTGCCAGATATATTAAACGGGACACGAGCGACGAGCAGTACTTC; CDR3aa: CARYIKRDTSDEQYF
d_gene: -; abundance: -; v_gene: TRBV6-4; j_gene: TRBJ2-6; CDR3nt: TGTGCCAGCAGTGACTCGGAGGGAGCCAACGTCCTGACTTTC; CDR3aa: CASSDSEGANVLTF
d_gene: TRBD2; abundance: -; v_gene: TRBV7-9; j_gene: TRBJ2-7; CDR3nt: TGTGCCAGCAGCCGCCATGTGGGGGGGTCTTACGAGCAGTACTTC; CDR3aa: CASSRHVGGSYEQYF
d_gene: -; abundance: -; v_gene: TRBV7-9; j_gene: TRBJ1-4; CDR3nt: TGTGCCAGCAGCTTAGGAGGGATACTGTTTTTT; CDR3aa: CASSLGGILFF
d_gene: -; abundance: -; v_gene: TRBV11-2; j_gene: TRBJ2-3; CDR3nt: TGTGCCAGCAGCCGGGACACCAACACAGATACGCAGTATTTT; CDR3aa: CASSRDTNTDTQYF
d_gene: TRBD1; abundance: once; v_gene: TRBV5-1; j_gene: TRBJ1-4; CDR3nt: TGCGCCAGCAGCGGCGGGACAGGGACTGAAAAACTGTTTTTT; CDR3aa: CASSGGTGTEKLFF
d_gene: TRBD2; abundance: -; v_gene: TRBV19; j_gene: TRBJ2-1; CDR3nt: TGTGCCAGTAGGGTGGGACTAGCGACGGTATCCTACAATGAGCAGTTCTTC; CDR3aa: CASRVGLATVSYNEQFF
d_gene: TRBD2; abundance: -; v_gene: TRBV7-3; j_gene: TRBJ2-1; CDR3nt: TGTGCCAGCAGCTTACGACGTATTGCTAGCGGTCACAATGAGCAGTTCTTC; CDR3aa: CASSLRRIASGHNEQFF
d_gene: -; abundance: -; v_gene: TRBV13; j_gene: TRBJ2-1; CDR3nt: TGTGCCAGCAGCGAAACTAGCAAGGGTCATGGTGAGCAGTTCTTC; CDR3aa: CASSETSKGHGEQFF
d_gene: -; abundance: -; v_gene: TRBV11-3; j_gene: TRBJ2-3; CDR3nt: TGTGCCAGCAGCCTACAGACAGGCAGCACAGATACGCAGTATTTT; CDR3aa: CASSLQTGSTDTQYF
d_gene: TRBD1; abundance: -; v_gene: TRBV6-5; j_gene: TRBJ1-1; CDR3nt: TGTGCCAGCAGTTACTCCTCCGTGGACAGGGCCCCTGAAGCTTTCTTT; CDR3aa: CASSYSSVDRAPEAFF
d_gene: -; abundance: -; v_gene: TRBV28; j_gene: TRBJ1-5; CDR3nt: TGTGCCAGCAGTTTCGTGGACACCACGAAACTCCAGCATTTT; CDR3aa: CASSFVDTTKLQHF
d_gene: TRBD2; abundance: -; v_gene: TRBV18; j_gene: TRBJ2-1; CDR3nt: TGTGCCAGCTCACCGGAAGGACTAGCGGGAGTCGATGAGCAGTTCTTC; CDR3aa: CASSPEGLAGVDEQFF
d_gene: TRBD1; abundance: -; v_gene: TRBV29-1; j_gene: TRBJ1-4; CDR3nt: TGCAGCGTTGGCTGGACAGGGTTGGGGGAAAAACTGTTTTTT; CDR3aa: CSVGWTGLGEKLFF
d_gene: TRBD1; abundance: -; v_gene: TRBV28; j_gene: TRBJ2-7; CDR3nt: TGTGCCAGCAGTTTTGTTTGGGACAGGGAGACCTACGAGCAGTACTTC; CDR3aa: CASSFVWDRETYEQYF
d_gene: -; abundance: few; v_gene: TRBV19; j_gene: TRBJ2-5; CDR3nt: TGTGCCAGTAGTCCCCAGGGGGGAGCACCTGGGGGTGAGCAGTACTTC; CDR3aa: CASSPQGGAPGGEQYF
d_gene: TRBD2; abundance: -; v_gene: TRBV7-2; j_gene: TRBJ2-1; CDR3nt: TGTGCCAGCAGCTTAGGGGGGACTAGTGGGGAGCAGTTCTTC; CDR3aa: CASSLGGTSGEQFF
d_gene: TRBD1; abundance: -; v_gene: TRBV11-2; j_gene: TRBJ2-4; CDR3nt: TGTGCCAGCAGCTCGGAGACAGGGGGCATGCCGAAGGACATTCAGTACTTC; CDR3aa: CASSSETGGMPKDIQYF
d_gene: -; abundance: -; v_gene: TRBV4-3; j_gene: TRBJ1-4; CDR3nt: TGCGCCAGCAGCCAATATGCAACTAATGAAAAACTGTTTTTT; CDR3aa: CASSQYATNEKLFF
d_gene: TRBD2; abundance: -; v_gene: TRBV7-3; j_gene: TRBJ2-3; CDR3nt: TGTGCCAGCAGCTTACCGGTAGCGGGAGCCTCAGATACGCAGTATTTT; CDR3aa: CASSLPVAGASDTQYF
d_gene: TRBD2; abundance: -; v_gene: TRBV2; j_gene: TRBJ2-7; CDR3nt: TGTGCCAGCAGAGGTATTAGCGGGAGCTCCTACGAGCAGTACTTC; CDR3aa: CASRGISGSSYEQYF
d_gene: -; abundance: -; v_gene: TRBV18; j_gene: TRBJ1-2; CDR3nt: TGTGCCAGCTCACCACCCGGCAGGGATTATGGCTACACCTTC; CDR3aa: CASSPPGRDYGYTF
d_gene: -; abundance: -; v_gene: TRBV6-5; j_gene: TRBJ1-1; CDR3nt: TGTGCCACCCGCCGGGAGTCTGGGGCTTTCTTT; CDR3aa: CATRRESGAFF
d_gene: -; abundance: -; v_gene: TRBV27; j_gene: TRBJ1-2; CDR3nt: TGTGCCAGCAGTTTCTCAGGTGCAGGCCTCTATGGCTACACCTTC; CDR3aa: CASSFSGAGLYGYTF
d_gene: -; abundance: -; v_gene: TRBV2; j_gene: TRBJ1-1; CDR3nt: TGTGCCAGCCTGGGGCCGCTCATGAACACTGAAGCTTTCTTT; CDR3aa: CASLGPLMNTEAFF
d_gene: -; abundance: -; v_gene: TRBV9; j_gene: TRBJ2-7; CDR3nt: TGTGCCAGCAGTCGTACCCCCACATCCTCCTACGAGCAGTACTTC; CDR3aa: CASSRTPTSSYEQYF
d_gene: -; abundance: once; v_gene: TRBV10-3; j_gene: TRBJ1-1; CDR3nt: TGTGCCATCAGTGGGGAAGTTACAGGGCCCGCTTTCTTT; CDR3aa: CAISGEVTGPAFF
d_gene: -; abundance: -; v_gene: TRBV29-1; j_gene: TRBJ2-5; CDR3nt: TGCAGCGCTGGGACTCTAAGGGGAGAGACCCAGTACTTC; CDR3aa: CSAGTLRGETQYF
d_gene: TRBD1; abundance: -; v_gene: TRBV19; j_gene: TRBJ2-7; CDR3nt: TGTGCCAGTAGTGCCGGGACAGGGACCTACGAGCAGTACTTC; CDR3aa: CASSAGTGTYEQYF